This T cell receptor beta chain was captured in a study of T-cell memory formation after mild COVID-19. Overall study: TCR clusters mostly belonged to single donors. Study findings and constraints: A second wave expanding day 15 to 37 was CD4+-biased; contracting clones were balanced. Some SARS-CoV-2-responding clones were already detected in memory before infection.

The CDR3 runs 16 residues. Per germline, CDR1 SGHRS and CDR2 YFSETQ. V lost 0 bases to trimming and J lost 6 bases, with 17 bases between them. Concerning this clonotype: Its antigen remains unknown.

Employing constant-segment primers, 5'RACE generated TCR alpha and TCR beta cDNA libraries bearing sample barcodes and UMIs. Using its own MiXCR run on the 5' RACE reads, TCRdb lists one record per CDR3 protein. Of a few hundred thousand distinct CDR3 sequences detected, roughly 15% appear once; the ten largest clones hold roughly 21%. The receptor's source is a man younger than 35 who had mild COVID-19 (a few samples of this study predate the infection). Cell type and time point are not known. The sample comprised PBMCs or a T cell subset sorted from them (not recorded which). The chain couples TRBV5-1 to TRBJ2-3; D gene ambiguous. The CDR3 sequence: CASSLGQVLQVDTQYF. The CDR3 DNA follows: TGCGCCAGCAGCTTGGGGCAGGTCCTCCAAGTGGATACGCAGTATTTT. Looking up the rest from reference TRBV5-1 and TRBJ2-3 gives the full variable domain: KAGVTQTPRYLIKTRGQQVTLSCSPISGHRSVSWYQQTPGQGLQFLFEYFSETQRNKGNFPGRFSGRQFSNSRSEMNVSTLELGDSALYLCASSLGQVLQVDTQYFGPGTRLTVL.